What follows are 13 T cell receptor beta chains derived from one specimen sequenced in a study of lymphopenia after photon versus proton radiotherapy. The data were produced by immunoSEQ multiplex PCR, yet TCRdb's version contains in-frame clones alone and is incomplete. Of 15,000 or so clones listed, about nine tenths are singletons. The input for sequencing was peripheral blood, taken from a patient treated with proton-based radiotherapy. These receptors came from a man aged 65 to 85 with pancreatic cancer.

V is TRBV6-6 and J is TRBJ1-3; D is uncertain. This CDR3 contains 14 residues. Trimming cost V 5 bases and J 0 bases, with 8 bases left between them. CDR1 and CDR2 from the germline V gene are MNHNY and SVGAGI (reference sequence). CDR3 coding DNA: TGTGCCAGCAGTAGATCCGGCTCTGGAAACACCATATATTTT. It encodes CASSRSGSGNTIYF.

V gene TRBV5-1 combines with J gene TRBJ2-1; 10 bases agree with TRBD2. This CDR3 is built from 14 residues. CDR1 and CDR2 (germline): SGHRS, YFSETQ. The ends lost 5 bases at V and 6 bases at J; junction bases unmatched: 5. The CDR3 is CASRWTSGVNEQFF. CDR3 DNA sequence: TGCGCCAGCAGATGGACTAGCGGAGTCAATGAGCAGTTCTTC.

This clone was seen once. The rearrangement uses TRBV20-1 and TRBJ2-1; D gene ambiguous. Looked up from germline, CDR1 is DFQATT and CDR2 is SNEGSKA (reference sequence). With 5 bases removed from V and 4 bases from J, the gap between germline ends came to 3 bases. There are 10 residues in the CDR3. The CDR3 protein is CSAVYNEQFF. The CDR3 DNA reads as TGCAGTGCTGTTTACAATGAGCAGTTCTTC.

This rearrangement joins TRBV15 to TRBJ2-7; the match to TRBD1 covers 8 bases. Germline V gene data show CDR1 as LNHNV and CDR2 as YYDKDF (reference sequence). The V and J ends lost 0 bases and 1 base, in that order; junction bases with no gene match: 8. The CDR3 has 17 amino acids. CDR3 protein: CATSRDQGAVRSYEQYF. DNA for the CDR3: TGTGCCACCAGCAGAGATCAGGGGGCTGTCAGGTCCTACGAGCAGTACTTC.

J is TRBJ1-4 and V is TRBV30; 7 nucleotides align to TRBD1. J was trimmed by 2 bases and V by 4 bases; bases with no gene match: 4. This CDR3 contains 14 residues. Looked up from germline, CDR1 is GTSNPN and CDR2 is SVGIG (reference sequence). The CDR3 nucleotides are TGTGCCTGGACTAAACAGGGGACTAATGAAAAACTGTTTTTT. Translation gives CAWTKQGTNEKLFF. The full variable domain, with the rest looked up from reference TRBV30 and TRBJ1-4, is SQTIHQWPATLVQPVGSPLSLECTVEGTSNPNLYWYRQAAGRGLQLLFYSVGIGQISSEVPQNLSASRPQDRQFILSSKKLLLSDSGFYLCAWTKQGTNEKLFFGSGTQLSVL.

CDR3 loop: CASSLGGNSYEQYF. For the CDR3, the DNA is TGTGCCAGCAGCTTAGGCGGGAACTCCTACGAGCAGTACTTC. The V gene is TRBV11-3, the J gene TRBJ2-7; TRBD2 might be the D (6 bases). This CDR3 has 14 residues. The ends were cut back, 1 base at V and 0 bases at J, with 7 bases in the middle. Germline V lookup: CDR1 SGHNT, CDR2 YENEEA.

This clone was observed a handful of times. V and J are TRBV11-2 and TRBJ2-1; 9 bases are a match to TRBD2. Germline-derived CDR1 and CDR2 are SGHAT and FQNNGV. Unmatched junction bases numbered 9, after V lost 5 bases and J lost 7 bases. The CDR3 loop spans 15 amino acids. CDR3 sequence (DNA): TGTGCCAGCAGCCCCGGAGCGGGAGGCCAGAATGAGCAGTTCTTC. The encoded protein is CASSPGAGGQNEQFF. Full variable domain (missing parts from reference TRBV11-2 and TRBJ2-1): EAGVAQSPRYKIIEKRQSVAFWCNPISGHATLYWYQQILGQGPKLLIQFQNNGVVDDSQLPKDRFSAERLKGVDSTLKIQPAKLEDSAVYLCASSPGAGGQNEQFFGPGTRLTVL.

The V and J genes are TRBV11-2 and TRBJ2-1; TRBD1 agrees at 8 bases. J was trimmed by 4 bases and V by 5 bases; bases with no gene match: 10. The CDR3 covers 16 residues. Germline values: CDR1 SGHAT, CDR2 FQNNGV. The CDR3 nucleotides read TGTGCCAGCAGCCTAGGGGCAGGGGGCGAATACAATGAGCAGTTCTTC. Encoded protein: CASSLGAGGEYNEQFF.

The chain has TRBV11-2 and TRBJ2-1; the match to TRBD2 covers 10 bases. This CDR3 spans 15 amino acids. V dropped 1 base and J dropped 8; count of bases not matched to a gene: 5. The germline V gene encodes CDR1 SGHAT and CDR2 FQNNGV. CDR3 nucleotides: TGTGCCAGCAGCTTAGTTAGCGGGGGGTTCGATGAGCAGTTCTTC. Protein: CASSLVSGGFDEQFF.

This clone was seen a few times. The chain recombines TRBV2 with TRBJ1-1; D call uncertain. V was trimmed by 5 bases and J by 3 bases, leaving 7 bases between them. Germline CDR1 is SNHLY and CDR2 is FYNNEI. This CDR3 is 12 amino acids long. In DNA, the CDR3 is TGTGCCAGCAGTTGGGGTTACACTGAAGCTTTCTTT. Its protein product is CASSWGYTEAFF.

CDR3 sequence reads: CASSVSYSFLAGVGTDTQYF. The CDR3 region has the DNA TGTGCCAGCAGCGTAAGCTACAGCTTTCTAGCGGGAGTTGGGACAGATACGCAGTATTTT. V usage is TRBV9 and J usage is TRBJ2-3, with 10 bases aligning to TRBD2. The CDR3 has 20 residues. V shed 1 base and J 3 bases; nucleotides not matched to a gene: 17. The germline V gene has CDR1 SGDLS and CDR2 YYNGEE.

This chain links TRBV10-2 with TRBJ2-5; 8 bases are shared with TRBD1. V lost 7 bases, J lost 5 bases, and 9 bases stayed unmatched. The CDR3 length is 14 residues. Germline CDR1 WSHSY, CDR2 SAAADI. In DNA, the CDR3 is TGCGCCAGCATGGACAGGGAAAGGGGGGAGACCCAGTACTTC. Its protein is CASMDRERGETQYF.

The V gene is TRBV30, the J gene TRBJ1-5; possibly TRBD1 for D (5 bases). Germline V lookup: CDR1 GTSNPN, CDR2 SVGIG (reference sequence). This CDR3 region has 13 residues. The ends were cut back, 5 bases at V and 6 bases at J, with 14 bases in the middle. CDR3 nucleotides: TGTGCCTGGCGTGGTCAGGGAGGTCAGCCCCAGCATTTT. Translated, it gives CAWRGQGGQPQHF.